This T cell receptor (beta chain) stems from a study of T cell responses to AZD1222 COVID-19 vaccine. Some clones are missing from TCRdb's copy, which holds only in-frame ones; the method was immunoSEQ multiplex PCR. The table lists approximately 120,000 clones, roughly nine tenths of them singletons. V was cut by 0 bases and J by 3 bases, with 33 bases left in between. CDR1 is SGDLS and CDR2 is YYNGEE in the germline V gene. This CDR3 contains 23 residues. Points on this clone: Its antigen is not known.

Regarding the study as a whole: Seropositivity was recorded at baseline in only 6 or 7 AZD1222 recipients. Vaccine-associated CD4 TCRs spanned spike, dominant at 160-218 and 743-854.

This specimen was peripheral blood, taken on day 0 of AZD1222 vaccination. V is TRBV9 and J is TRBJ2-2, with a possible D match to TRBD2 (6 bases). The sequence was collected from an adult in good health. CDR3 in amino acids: CASSVAQGRNFAGGIRDTGELFF. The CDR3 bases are TGTGCCAGCAGCGTAGCTCAGGGACGTAACTTTGCGGGCGGGATACGGGACACCGGGGAGCTGTTTTTT.